This is a list of T cell receptor beta chains from one sample in a study of blood T cell repertoires in COVID-19. Sequencing used immunoSEQ multiplex PCR; TCRdb keeps in-frame clones, though not all of them. The sample lists about 19,000 clones; roughly 90% were seen once. The sample taken for sequencing was peripheral blood. Every receptor here comes from a human donor in a cohort sampled during active COVID-19. The CDR3 runs from the conserved cysteine through the conserved F or W. D genes are given only for firm matches. The size of a clone is reported for some rows only, either as once, few or many, or as a class for expanded clones.

>TRBD1|TRBV7-3|17|.|TRBJ1-2
CASSSPGQGRVDYGYTF
TGTGCCAGCAGCTCCCCGGGACAGGGGAGAGTGGACTATGGCTACACCTTC
>.|TRBV5-1|14|once|TRBJ1-5
CASSQATHNQPQHF
TGCGCCAGCAGTCAGGCTACCCACAATCAGCCCCAGCATTTT
>TRBD1|TRBV10-3|15|once|TRBJ2-7
CAIREDRGLAYEQYF
TGTGCCATCAGGGAGGACAGGGGGTTAGCCTACGAGCAGTACTTC
>TRBD1|TRBV6-5|12|.|TRBJ1-1
CASSRTGAEAFF
TGTGCCAGCAGCCGGACAGGGGCTGAAGCTTTCTTT
>TRBD2|TRBV7-8|15|.|TRBJ2-5
CASSLTSGLQETQYF
TGTGCCAGCAGCTTAACTAGCGGGTTACAAGAGACCCAGTACTTC
>TRBD2|TRBV10-2|16|.|TRBJ2-3
CASSEPTSGYTDTQYF
TGCGCCAGCAGTGAGCCGACTAGCGGATACACAGATACGCAGTATTTT
>TRBD2|TRBV6-5|15|.|TRBJ2-3
CASRSAGANTDTQYF
TGTGCCAGCAGGTCGGCGGGAGCTAACACAGATACGCAGTATTTT
>TRBD1|TRBV23-1|19|.|TRBJ1-6
CASRKVGTGFYKDNSPLHF
TGCGCCAGCAGGAAAGTCGGGACAGGTTTTTACAAGGATAATTCACCCCTCCACTTT
>.|TRBV5-6|16|.|TRBJ1-2
CASSPGGTAASEGYTF
TGTGCCAGCAGCCCGGGTGGGACTGCGGCCTCGGAGGGCTACACCTTC
>TRBD2|TRBV27|14|.|TRBJ2-3
CASRMGGGTDTQYF
TGTGCCAGCAGAATGGGGGGGGGCACAGATACGCAGTATTTT
>TRBD1|TRBV5-1|15|.|TRBJ1-3
CASSSGQGRENTIYF
TGCGCCAGCAGCTCCGGACAGGGCCGGGAAAACACCATATATTTT
>.|TRBV5-1|14|.|TRBJ2-7
CASSLEAGTYEQYF
TGCGCCAGCAGCTTGGAGGCAGGTACCTACGAGCAGTACTTC
>TRBD1|TRBV10-2|12|.|TRBJ1-5
CATEGAGQPQHF
TGCGCCACAGAGGGGGCGGGGCAGCCCCAGCATTTT
>TRBD2|TRBV7-3|17|once|TRBJ2-2
CASSSKPGLAGYGELFF
TGTGCCAGCAGCTCTAAACCGGGACTAGCGGGATACGGGGAGCTGTTTTTT
>TRBD2|TRBV5-1|19|once|TRBJ2-1
CASSWPTSGREGSYNEQFF
TGCGCCAGCAGCTGGCCGACTAGCGGGAGGGAGGGCTCCTACAATGAGCAGTTCTTC
>.|TRBV6-4|12|.|TRBJ2-2
CASSDLTGELFF
TGTGCCAGCAGTGACCTCACCGGGGAGCTGTTTTTT
>.|TRBV24-1|16|few|TRBJ1-5
CATSETGLRNNQPQHF
TGTGCCACCAGTGAAACGGGTTTACGGAACAATCAGCCCCAGCATTTT
>TRBD1|TRBV6-5|15|once|TRBJ2-3
CASSKGQGGTDTQYF
TGTGCCAGCAGTAAGGGACAGGGAGGCACAGATACGCAGTATTTT
>TRBD1|TRBV19|15|.|TRBJ2-7
CASSTTGVFSYEQYF
TGTGCCAGTAGTACCACAGGGGTATTCAGCTACGAGCAGTACTTC
>.|TRBV7-2|17|.|TRBJ2-2
CASSPALGRTNTGELFF
TGTGCCAGCAGCCCCGCGCTGGGGAGGACAAACACCGGGGAGCTGTTTTTT
>TRBD1|TRBV9|16|.|TRBJ2-3
CASSVGGTGRSDTQYF
TGTGCCAGCAGCGTAGGGGGGACAGGGAGGTCGGATACGCAGTATTTT
>TRBD1|TRBV12-3/TRBV12-4|13|once|TRBJ1-1
CASSPGQAWRAFF
TGTGCCAGCAGTCCGGGACAGGCTTGGCGAGCTTTCTTT
>TRBD2|TRBV18|14|.|TRBJ2-1
CASSPNPLAGEQFF
TGTGCCAGCTCACCAAATCCGCTAGCGGGAGAGCAGTTCTTC
>.|TRBV18|15|.|TRBJ1-5
CASSPPGTTNQPQHF
TGTGCCAGCTCACCACCCGGGACAACCAATCAGCCCCAGCATTTT
>.|TRBV5-1|16|.|TRBJ1-1
CASSLVFLQGGTEAFF
TGCGCCAGCAGCTTGGTCTTTCTGCAGGGAGGGACTGAAGCTTTCTTT
>TRBD2|TRBV10-3|12|.|TRBJ2-5
CAIRGLAETQYF
TGTGCCATCAGGGGACTAGCGGAGACCCAGTACTTC
>.|TRBV7-9|16|.|TRBJ1-1
CASSLAITNMNTEAFF
TGTGCCAGCAGCTTAGCGATTACAAACATGAACACTGAAGCTTTCTTT
>.|TRBV10-3|18|.|TRBJ2-2
CASINSAGAGANTGELFF
TGTGCCAGCATAAATTCCGCAGGGGCTGGGGCGAACACCGGGGAGCTGTTTTTT
>TRBD2|TRBV19|15|.|TRBJ2-1
CASSTLAGGGNEQFF
TGTGCCAGTAGTACCCTAGCGGGAGGGGGCAATGAGCAGTTCTTC
>.|TRBV9|15|.|TRBJ1-6
CASSAGDGSDSPLHF
TGTGCCAGCAGCGCCGGAGACGGATCCGATTCACCCCTCCACTTT
>.|TRBV19|14|.|TRBJ2-1
CASSPVQGRYEQFF
TGTGCCAGTAGCCCCGTGCAGGGAAGGTATGAGCAGTTCTTC
>TRBD2|TRBV12-3/TRBV12-4|13|.|TRBJ2-7
CASSSGLAYEQYF
TGTGCCAGCAGCTCCGGACTAGCATACGAGCAGTACTTC
>TRBD1|TRBV9|16|.|TRBJ1-2
CASSARTGQGAYGYTF
TGTGCCAGCAGCGCCCGGACGGGACAGGGGGCTTATGGCTACACCTTC
>TRBD1|TRBV28|14|.|TRBJ1-5
CASSPRTGGLPQHF
TGTGCCAGCAGTCCCCGGACAGGGGGTCTGCCCCAGCATTTT
>TRBD2|TRBV4-2|18|once|TRBJ2-2
CASSQVPRTSGYAGELFF
TGTGCCAGCAGCCAGGTACCCCGGACTAGCGGGTATGCCGGGGAGCTGTTTTTT
>.|TRBV5-5|15|.|TRBJ2-7
CASSLAAQGSYEQYF
TGTGCCAGCAGCTTGGCCGCCCAGGGCTCCTACGAGCAGTACTTC
>TRBD2|TRBV15|15|.|TRBJ2-3
CATSSGGGYTDTQYF
TGTGCCACCAGCTCCGGCGGGGGTTACACAGATACGCAGTATTTT
>TRBD2|TRBV4-1|15|.|TRBJ2-7
CASSQGLAEDRKQYF
TGCGCCAGCAGCCAAGGCCTAGCGGAGGATAGGAAGCAGTACTTC
>.|TRBV5-4|16|.|TRBJ2-3
CASSKPSTRSTDTQYF
TGTGCCAGCAGCAAACCTTCGACTAGGAGCACAGATACGCAGTATTTT
>TRBD1|TRBV14|15|few|TRBJ1-1
CASSQGDRINTEAFF
TGTGCCAGCAGCCAAGGGGACAGGATAAACACTGAAGCTTTCTTT
>.|TRBV6-1|14|.|TRBJ2-7
CASSELSRGYEQYF
TGTGCCAGCAGTGAACTGTCTCGCGGCTACGAGCAGTACTTC
>TRBD2|TRBV6-5|15|.|TRBJ2-7
CASTSSGGADKKQYF
TGTGCCAGCACCTCTAGCGGGGGGGCCGATAAAAAGCAGTACTTC
>TRBD1|TRBV19|20|.|TRBJ1-6
CASSVRTGGNLFSYNSPLHF
TGTGCCAGTAGTGTCCGAACAGGGGGGAACCTCTTCTCCTATAATTCACCCCTCCACTTT
>.|TRBV5-1|12|.|TRBJ2-5
CASSPGWETQYF
TGCGCCAGCAGCCCGGGATGGGAGACCCAGTACTTC
>TRBD2|TRBV7-3|19|.|TRBJ2-3
CASSSGTSSNVASTDTQFF
TGTGCCAGCAGCTCGGGGACTAGCAGCAATGTCGCTAGCACAGATACGCAGTTTTTT
>TRBD1|TRBV5-1|16|.|TRBJ2-3
CASSSTARQGVDTQYF
TGCGCCAGCAGCTCGACGGCGAGACAGGGGGTAGATACGCAGTATTTT
>.|TRBV6-1|13|.|TRBJ1-6
CASSENWSSPLHF
TGTGCCAGCAGTGAAAACTGGTCATCCCCCCTCCACTTT
>.|TRBV2|18|.|TRBJ1-2
CASSENSGGRPHNYGYTF
TGTGCCAGCAGTGAAAATTCGGGAGGGAGGCCCCACAACTATGGCTACACCTTC
>TRBD2|TRBV9|16|.|TRBJ2-7
CASSVGAGAGSYEQYF
TGTGCCAGCAGCGTAGGAGCGGGAGCGGGCTCCTACGAGCAGTACTTC
>TRBD1|TRBV6-1|15|.|TRBJ1-5
CASSEVRQGVAPQHF
TGTGCCAGCAGTGAAGTAAGACAGGGGGTTGCGCCCCAGCATTTT
>TRBD2|TRBV5-1|17|.|TRBJ2-1
CASSTGLAPNRYNEQFF
TGCGCCAGCAGCACCGGACTAGCGCCTAACAGGTACAATGAGCAGTTCTTC
>.|TRBV5-6|13|.|TRBJ1-5
CASSSQGTQPQHF
TGTGCCAGCAGCTCCCAGGGGACTCAGCCCCAGCATTTT
>TRBD1|TRBV9|17|.|TRBJ1-6
CASSVDIAGQGYSPLHF
TGTGCCAGCAGCGTCGACATAGCCGGACAGGGCTATTCACCCCTCCACTTT
>TRBD1|TRBV13|16|.|TRBJ2-1
CASSPRQGAGDNEQFF
TGTGCCAGCAGCCCGAGACAGGGGGCAGGAGACAATGAGCAGTTCTTC
>.|TRBV4-3|15|.|TRBJ2-5
CASSQDRQGTETQYF
TGCGCCAGCAGCCAAGATCGCCAGGGGACGGAGACCCAGTACTTC
>.|TRBV7-3|13|.|TRBJ2-5
CASSPFREETQYF
TGTGCCAGCAGCCCCTTCAGGGAAGAGACCCAGTACTTC
>TRBD1|TRBV5-1|17|.|TRBJ1-3
CASSPTGQGFSGNTIYF
TGCGCCAGCAGCCCGACGGGACAGGGTTTCTCTGGAAACACCATATATTTT
>TRBD1|TRBV5-4|15|.|TRBJ2-7
CASSFLSTGGAEQYF
TGTGCCAGCAGCTTTCTTTCGACAGGGGGCGCCGAGCAGTACTTC
>.|TRBV12-3/TRBV12-4|12|.|TRBJ1-4
CASGEPNEKLFF
TGTGCCAGCGGGGAGCCTAATGAAAAACTGTTTTTT
>TRBD1|TRBV11-2|15|.|TRBJ1-6
CASSSDRGKYSPLHF
TGTGCCAGCAGCTCGGACAGGGGAAAATATTCACCCCTCCACTTT